This TCR beta chain stems from a study of T cells in Graves' hyperthyroidism and ophthalmopathy. This clonotype turned up a few times. The CDR3 contains 15 residues. The V segment lost 6 bases and the J segment 10 bases; nucleotides outside the gene matches: 9. Germline loops: CDR1 LNHDA, CDR2 SQIVND (reference sequence). Authors of the study amplified TCR beta CDR3 regions from RNA transcripts. In the first-round RT-PCR of the TCR CDR3, the HTBI primer set was used. MiXCR was run by TCRdb on the multiplex PCR reads, yielding one entry per CDR3 protein. The sample lists hundreds of thousands of distinct CDR3 sequences; approximately 14% were seen once.

The rearrangement joins TRBV19 to TRBJ2-1; 13 nucleotides agree with TRBD2. The sequencing sample was made of blood. The sequence came from a man aged 18 to 30 with Graves' ophthalmopathy. The CDR3 sequence is CASRETSGGPIEQFF. The DNA for the CDR3 is TGTGCCAGTAGAGAGACTAGCGGGGGGCCAATCGAGCAGTTCTTC.